This T cell receptor (beta chain) was identified in a study of cytomegalovirus exposure and HLA in healthy donors. Study-level results: In vitro testing confirmed a few CMV-associated chains as specific for CMV antigens.

Germline lookup yields CDR1 LGHNA and CDR2 YSLEER. The trim removed 5 bases at V and 1 base at J, leaving 6 bases unmatched. The CDR3 contains 16 residues. Points on this clone: Its cognate antigen is unknown.

Vbeta (60) and Jbeta (13) primers were used in the PCR. This table comes from immunoSEQ multiplex PCR, and its TCRdb copy is limited to in-frame clones, with some not included. The table lists around 180,000 clones, about four fifths of them singletons. Sequenced input: PBMCs. The source is a woman aged 50 to 60 in good health and CMV-seronegative. This chain uses TRBV4-3 with TRBJ2-2; 8 bases are shared with TRBD2. CDR3 amino acids: CASSVQRGKNTGELFF. CDR3 DNA sequence: TGCGCCAGCAGCGTCCAGCGGGGGAAGAACACCGGGGAGCTGTTTTTT.